This paragraph reports one TCR beta chain. In this sample, this clone turned up once. It has no known antigen specificity. No base quality values were provided; no much bigger clone lies one nucleotide off. The CDR3, cysteine through phenylalanine, is 15 amino acids long. Of the read, only the CDR3 DNA is kept; its 45 bases are in frame from base 1. The germline ends are 20 bases apart after V is trimmed by 7 bases and J by 4 bases. Based on the germline V gene, the CDR1 and CDR2 sequences are MNHEY and SVGAGI. No immune events such as infections were documented for the healthy donors during the collection period. Time-dependent variance in a beta-binomial model of T-cell clone differential abundance was calibrated using healthy-donor blood repertoires as a training cohort. The training cohort included 10 or so healthy donors, of whom 3 were female and 7 were male. On average the donors were 43 years old, and their ages spanned about 29 to 64 years. Whole blood from each healthy donor was obtained from a commercial supplier and was collected at three time points approximately 13 days apart. For immunosequencing, genomic DNA was extracted from whole blood that had not been sorted.

This sample is part of a study of identifying expanded T cells in peripheral blood (dated by TCRdb to about 2019). Looking at the study overall: Separate aliquots of the same genomic DNA pool were sequenced to produce technical replicates, and four replicates were compared in pairs. Results and caveats for the whole study, not just this receptor: Across all healthy-donor time intervals, the beta-binomial model significantly cut both the number of clones called differentially abundant and the false-positive rate. The binomial model flagged around 1.1 differentially abundant clones between technical replicates, compared with about 17 over around 2 weeks and approximately 19 over about 4 weeks. For all healthy donors, the variance in clone template counts between approximately 2-week samples rose significantly as total template count increased. The authors expected that biological variance in healthy repertoires might rise further over much longer intervals, such as months to years.

TCRbeta CDR3 regions were profiled with the immunoSEQ Assay using bias-controlled multiplex PCR amplification of genomic DNA. In the source study's methods: To quantify the absolute abundance of each unique TCRbeta CDR3 region, the sequences were collapsed and filtered. Differential abundance was tested with two models: a binomial (Fisher-equivalent) model and a beta-binomial model that adds time-dependent variance fitted from healthy donors. Clones with fewer than 5 combined templates were removed, and a clone was called differentially abundant if the clone's Benjamini-Hochberg FDR was below 0.01. Beta-binomial variance was modeled as a function of total template count across the two samples using the form v = (b*log(k)+a)^2. TCRdb's version of the immuneACCESS table is confined to in-frame rearrangements and falls short of the full clone set. An unresolved V gene accounts for under half of the shortfall where checked; the remainder is of unknown origin. V, J and clone size are taken as reported in that table, and D and trimming were inferred from the DNA itself. The sample table contains some 72,000 clones; only one count was recorded for 75% to 90% of them. The leading ten clones occupy around 3.3% of the sample.

The chain links TRBV6-5 with TRBJ2-7, and TRBD1 may be the D gene, going by 6 matching bases. Sample: blood. This clonotype originated in a person aged 18 to 75 in good health. At the DNA level, the sequence is TGTGCCAGCAAGGTGGCCACAGGGAATAATTACGAGCAGTACTTC. Translated, this is CASKVATGNNYEQYF.